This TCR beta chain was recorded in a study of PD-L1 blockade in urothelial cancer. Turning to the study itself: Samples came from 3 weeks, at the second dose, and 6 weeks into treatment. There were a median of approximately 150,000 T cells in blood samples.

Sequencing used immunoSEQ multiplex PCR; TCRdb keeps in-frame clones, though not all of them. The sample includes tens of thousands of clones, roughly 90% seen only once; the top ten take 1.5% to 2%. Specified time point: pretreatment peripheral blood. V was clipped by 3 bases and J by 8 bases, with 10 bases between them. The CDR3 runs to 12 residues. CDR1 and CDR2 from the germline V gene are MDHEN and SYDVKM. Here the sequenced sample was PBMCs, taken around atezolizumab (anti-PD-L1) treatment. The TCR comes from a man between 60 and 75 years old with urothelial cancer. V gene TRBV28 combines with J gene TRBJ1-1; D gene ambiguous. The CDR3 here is CASSLSGYEAFF. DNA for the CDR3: TGTGCCAGCAGTTTGTCGGGATACGAAGCTTTCTTT.